Presented here are 19 T cell receptor beta chains from one specimen sequenced in a study of human T cells and chemical hapten exposure. Time point meaning: patch test 1, 2 weeks after DPC sensitization. Treatment meaning: therapeutic diphenylcyclopropenone sensitization with weekly scalp DPC. One entry per CDR3 protein results from TCRdb running MiXCR on the RACE reads. The sample lists 70,000 to 100,000 distinct CDR3 sequences; about 7.5% were seen once. The sample here was whole blood, taken in connection with sensitization to the hapten diphenylcyclopropenone (DPC). The receptors shown here come from a woman aged 25 to 39 with alopecia areata. Some clones in this sample may be carry-over from other donors' samples.

This chain joins TRBV4-1 and TRBJ2-2; tentative D call: TRBD1 (5 bases). This CDR3 comprises 18 residues. CDR1 is MGHRA and CDR2 is YSYEKL in the germline V gene. Trimming removed 3 bases at V and 0 bases at J, with 17 bases between. This CDR3 is CASSHHQTEPSNTGELFF. CDR3 coding DNA: TGCGCCAGCAGCCATCACCAGACAGAGCCATCGAACACCGGGGAGCTGTTTTTT.

This clonotype was seen ten or more times. The V call is TRBV12-3 or TRBV12-4, the J call TRBJ1-4; D not certain. The length of the CDR3 is 11 residues. Trimming stripped 5 bases from V and 8 bases from J, with 6 bases between. This CDR3 reads CASSPGEKLFF. CDR3 DNA sequence: TGTGCCAGCAGTCCGGGGGAAAAACTGTTTTTT.

Turning to this clonotype: Possible read error: a much larger clone is one base away. The V and J genes are TRBV10-1 and TRBJ2-6; possibly TRBD2 for D (5 bases). Trimming cost V 0 bases and J 8 bases, with 11 bases left between them. This CDR3 has 15 amino acids. Germline loops: CDR1 WNHNN, CDR2 SYGVQD (reference sequence). CDR3 bases: TGCGCCAGCAGTGAGTCCAGGTCCGGGACCAACGTCCTGACTTTC. Residues: CASSESRSGTNVLTF.

This clonotype was found once. V gene TRBV19 combines with J gene TRBJ1-6, with TRBD1 matching 7 bases. Germline values: CDR1 LNHDA, CDR2 SQIVND (reference sequence). J gave up 9 bases and V 9 bases, and 20 bases lay outside the gene matches. CDR3 length: 17 amino acids. CDR3 amino acids: CASGNERGRREGSPLHF. DNA for the CDR3: TGTGCCAGCGGGAATGAAAGGGGGCGCCGGGAAGGTTCACCCCTCCACTTT.

This clonotype occurred many times. The CDR3 nucleotides are TGTGCCAGCAGTTATAAAATACGGCCCTACAGGGCACACTCCTACGAGCAGTACTTC. It codes for CASSYKIRPYRAHSYEQYF. V usage is TRBV6-5 and J usage is TRBJ2-7; maybe TRBD1 (6 bases). The ends were cut back, 3 bases at V and 0 bases at J, with 24 bases in the middle. CDR3 size: 19 residues. CDR1 is MNHEY, CDR2 SVGAGI, per germline.

This clonotype was counted at least ten times. This chain joins TRBV12-3 or TRBV12-4 and TRBJ1-4, with 9 nucleotides matching TRBD1. V dropped 6 bases and J dropped 0; count of bases not matched to a gene: 11. The CDR3 consists of 18 residues. The CDR3 DNA sequence: TGTGCCAGCAGGGTACAGGGGGCGGGGGAGACAACTAATGAAAAACTGTTTTTT. This translates into CASRVQGAGETTNEKLFF.

Ten or more counts support this clonotype. The chain couples TRBV7-2 to TRBJ1-1; weak D call: TRBD1 (5 bases). V lost 5 bases, J lost 9 bases, and 22 bases lay in between. From germline, CDR1 is SGHTA and CDR2 FQGNSA. The CDR3 extends over 15 amino acids. Here the CDR3 DNA reads TGTGCCAGCAGCACAAGACAGATCGGCGAGTCGAAAGCTTTCTTT. It yields the protein CASSTRQIGESKAFF.

This chain uses TRBV7-3 with TRBJ1-1; 8 bases are shared with TRBD1. CDR1 is SGHTA, CDR2 FQGTGA, per germline. The junction had 18 bases not matched to a gene; V was cut back by 5 bases and J by 10 bases. The CDR3 length is 16 residues. The CDR3 protein is CASSPLTGQGQVGAFF. The CDR3 DNA sequence: TGTGCCAGCAGCCCATTAACCGGACAGGGTCAAGTCGGAGCTTTCTTT.

The gene calls are TRBV29-1 and TRBJ1-2, with 7 bases lining up with TRBD1. Germline lookup yields CDR1 SQVTM and CDR2 ANQGSEA. The CDR3 runs 12 residues. Trimming removed 4 bases from V and 7 bases from J; junction bases left unmatched: 6. In nucleotides, the CDR3 is TGCAGCGTTGGTCGACAGGGAAGTGGCTACACCTTC. It yields the protein CSVGRQGSGYTF.

The table lists this clonotype with many counts. V and J are TRBV6-2 or TRBV6-3 and TRBJ2-1, with 9 positions matching TRBD2. After removal of 4 bases from V and 2 bases from J, the junction contained 6 bases not matched to a gene. CDR3 length: 16 residues. Germline V gene sequence: CDR1 MNHEY, CDR2 SVGEGT. For the CDR3, the DNA is TGTGCCAGCAGTTCATTGAGCGGGGGGACCTACAATGAGCAGTTCTTC. It yields the protein CASSSLSGGTYNEQFF.

The rearrangement links TRBV29-1 to TRBJ2-2, with a tentative D call TRBD1 (6 bases). The length of the CDR3 is 15 residues. V was cut by 7 bases and J by 0 bases, with 15 bases left in between. Germline assignment: CDR1 SQVTM and CDR2 ANQGSEA. CDR3 DNA sequence: TGCAGCGCTAGCCAGGGGTCGACGAACACCGGGGAGCTGTTTTTT. Translation gives CSASQGSTNTGELFF.

This clonotype occurred a few times. Germline is not matched at one junction end, which may reflect a read error. This rearrangement joins TRBV10-3 to TRBJ2-1; 7 nucleotides agree with TRBD1. This CDR3 has 13 amino acids. Germline CDR1 and CDR2: ENHRY and SYGVKD. CDR3 sequence (DNA): TGTGCCGTCAGACAGGGTACCTACAATGAGCAGTTCTTC. This codes for CAVRQGTYNEQFF.

The chain is built from TRBV2 and TRBJ1-6; 7 bases match TRBD1. Germline V gene lookup returns CDR1 SNHLY and CDR2 FYNNEI. This CDR3 region has 15 residues. V trimming: 5 bases; J trimming: 10 bases; junction bases outside the gene matches: 11. CDR3 amino acids: CASSFGGTVNSPLHF. Written as DNA, the CDR3 is TGTGCCAGCAGTTTTGGAGGGACAGTAAACTCACCCCTCCACTTT.

As regards this clonotype: A much larger clonotype is one base distant, so this may be a read error. The V call is TRBV20-1, the J call TRBJ1-6, with a possible D match to TRBD1 (5 bases). Germline V CDR1 and CDR2: DFQATT, SNEGSKA (reference sequence). This CDR3 is built from 14 residues. V lost 2 bases and J lost 7, with 12 bases in between. This CDR3 reads CSARWGGENSPLHF. CDR3 nucleotide sequence: TGCAGTGCTAGATGGGGGGGTGAGAATTCACCCCTCCACTTT.

This clonotype was seen only a few times. V is TRBV20-1 and J is TRBJ1-2; 7 nucleotides agree with TRBD1. Trimming removed 0 bases from V and 6 bases from J; junction bases left unmatched: 13. The CDR3 runs 16 residues. CDR1 and CDR2 from the germline V gene are DFQATT and SNEGSKA (reference sequence). CDR3 protein: CSARDPTGGGKDGYTF. CDR3 in DNA: TGCAGTGCTAGAGATCCCACGGGAGGGGGCAAAGATGGCTACACCTTC.

This clonotype showed up just a few times. V and J are TRBV29-1 and TRBJ1-1; possible D gene TRBD1, 5 bases. The V end lost 7 bases, the J end lost 0 bases, and 9 bases lay between the germline ends. The CDR3 covers 12 residues. Looked up from germline, CDR1 is SQVTM and CDR2 is ANQGSEA. The CDR3 DNA reads as TGCAGCGCAATGGGACTGAACACTGAAGCTTTCTTT. This translates into CSAMGLNTEAFF.

This clonotype was seen a handful of times. At one end, the junction sequence differs from germline, possibly due to a read error. The genes are TRBV3-1 and TRBJ2-2; D gene ambiguous. The CDR3 extends over 15 amino acids. Germline-derived CDR1 and CDR2 are LGHDT and YNNKEL (reference sequence). CDR3 residues: CASSEEWGSDGELFF. The CDR3 region has the DNA TGTGCCAGCAGCGAAGAATGGGGTTCGGACGGGGAGCTGTTTTTT. Drawing the rest from reference TRBV3-1 and TRBJ2-2, the complete variable domain is DTAVSQTPKYLVTQMGNDKSIKCEQNLGHDTMYWYKQDSKKFLKIMFSYNNKELIINETVPNRFSPKSPDKAHLNLHINSLELGDSAVYFCASSEEWGSDGELFFGEGSRLTVL.

This chain uses TRBV6-5 with TRBJ1-2; possibly TRBD1 for D (6 bases). Germline CDR1 MNHEY, CDR2 SVGAGI. The V and J ends lost 5 bases and 6 bases respectively, with 25 bases between them. The CDR3 extends over 17 amino acids. CDR3: CASSTANGGRVLHGYTF. DNA for the CDR3: TGTGCCAGCAGTACCGCAAATGGGGGCAGGGTACTCCATGGCTACACCTTC.

The chain combines TRBV6-6 with TRBJ1-5, with D perhaps TRBD1 (5 bases). Germline-derived CDR1 and CDR2 are MNHNY and SVGAGI (reference sequence). The CDR3 sequence is 17 residues long. The V gene lost 5 bases and the J gene lost 0 bases, with 17 bases spanning the gap. The CDR3 bases are TGTGCCAGCAGTCTCCCCTCGACAGATTATAGCAATCAGCCCCAGCATTTT. Translation gives CASSLPSTDYSNQPQHF.